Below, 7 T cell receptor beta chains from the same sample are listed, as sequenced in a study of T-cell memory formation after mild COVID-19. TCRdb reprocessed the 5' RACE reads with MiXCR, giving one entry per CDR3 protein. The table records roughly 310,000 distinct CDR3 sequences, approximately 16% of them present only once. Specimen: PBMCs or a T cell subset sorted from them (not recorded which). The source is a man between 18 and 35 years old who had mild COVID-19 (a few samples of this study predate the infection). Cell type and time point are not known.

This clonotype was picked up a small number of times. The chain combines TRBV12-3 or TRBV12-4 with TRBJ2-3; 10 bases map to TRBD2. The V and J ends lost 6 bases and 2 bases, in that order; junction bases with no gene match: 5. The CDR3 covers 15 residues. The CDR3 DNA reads TGTGCCAGCAGCCTAGCGGGGGACTTCACAGATACGCAGTATTTT. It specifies CASSLAGDFTDTQYF.

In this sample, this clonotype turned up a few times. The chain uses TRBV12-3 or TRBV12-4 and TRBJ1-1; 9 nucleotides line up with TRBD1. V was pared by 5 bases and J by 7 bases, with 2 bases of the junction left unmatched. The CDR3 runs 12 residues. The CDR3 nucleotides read TGTGCCAGCAGTACAGGGGGCGATGAAGCTTTCTTT. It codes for CASSTGGDEAFF.

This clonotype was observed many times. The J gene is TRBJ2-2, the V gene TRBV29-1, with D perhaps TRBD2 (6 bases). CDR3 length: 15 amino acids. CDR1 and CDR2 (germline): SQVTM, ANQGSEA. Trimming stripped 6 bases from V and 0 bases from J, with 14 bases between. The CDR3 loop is CSVVGSDANTGELFF. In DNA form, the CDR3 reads TGCAGCGTCGTCGGGAGCGATGCGAACACCGGGGAGCTGTTTTTT.

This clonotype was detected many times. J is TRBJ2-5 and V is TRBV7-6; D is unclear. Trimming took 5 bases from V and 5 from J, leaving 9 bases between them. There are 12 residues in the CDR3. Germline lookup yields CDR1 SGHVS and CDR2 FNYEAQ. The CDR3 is CASSLPYETQYF. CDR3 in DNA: TGTGCCAGCAGCCTCCCCTACGAGACCCAGTACTTC. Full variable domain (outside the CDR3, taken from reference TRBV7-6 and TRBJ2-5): GAGVSQSPRYKVTKRGQDVALRCDPISGHVSLYWYRQALGQGPEFLTYFNYEAQQDKSGLPNDRFSAERPEGSISTLTIQRTEQRDSAMYRCASSLPYETQYFGPGTRLLVL.

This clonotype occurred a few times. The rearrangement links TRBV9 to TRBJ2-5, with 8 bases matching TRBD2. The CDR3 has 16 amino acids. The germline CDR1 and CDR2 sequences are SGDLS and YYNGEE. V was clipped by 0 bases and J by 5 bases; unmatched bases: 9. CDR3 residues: CASSVARTGGLETQYF. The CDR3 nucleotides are TGTGCCAGCAGCGTAGCTCGGACGGGGGGGCTGGAGACCCAGTACTTC.

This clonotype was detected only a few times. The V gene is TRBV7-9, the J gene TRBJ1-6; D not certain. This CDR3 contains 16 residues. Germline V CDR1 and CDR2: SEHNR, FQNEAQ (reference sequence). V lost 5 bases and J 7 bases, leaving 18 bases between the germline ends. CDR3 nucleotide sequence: TGTGCCAGCAGCGGACCTCCCGGGTTAAGGAATTCACCCCTCCACTTT. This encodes CASSGPPGLRNSPLHF.

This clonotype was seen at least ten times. CDR3 DNA: TGCGCCAGCAGCCTCGGACAGGAGGGAGAGACCCAGTACTTC. This sequence encodes CASSLGQEGETQYF. The rearrangement uses TRBV5-1 and TRBJ2-5, with a tentative D call TRBD1 (7 bases). The germline CDR1 and CDR2 sequences are SGHRS and YFSETQ. This CDR3 region has 14 residues. V was pared by 4 bases and J by 4 bases, with 14 bases between.